Listed below are T cell receptor beta chains from one sample, sequenced in a study of blood T cell repertoires in COVID-19. This table comes from immunoSEQ multiplex PCR, and its TCRdb copy is limited to in-frame clones, with some not included. The sample has some 50,000 clones; 84% are singletons. Sequencing input: peripheral blood. The receptors stem from a man aged 45 to 65 with acute or convalescent COVID-19. The CDR3 runs from the conserved cysteine through the conserved F or W. D genes are given only for firm matches. Size is omitted from some rows. Given values are once, few, many or a class for expanded clones.

TRBV5-1	-	TRBD2	TRBJ2-1	TGCGCCAGCAGCCTCGGGGGGACTAGCGGGAGAGATGAGCAGTTCTTC	CASSLGGTSGRDEQFF
TRBV5-1	once	TRBD1	TRBJ2-1	TGCGCCAGCAGCTTGGGGTCTGGACAGGGCCACAATGAGCAGTTCTTC	CASSLGSGQGHNEQFF
TRBV28	-	-	TRBJ1-2	TGTGCCAGCAGTAACTCGATGCGCTATGGCTACACCTTC	CASSNSMRYGYTF
TRBV15	-	-	TRBJ2-7	TGTGCCACCAGCAGAGATTTGGGGCAGGAATCCTACGAGCAGTACTTC	CATSRDLGQESYEQYF
TRBV5-5	-	TRBD1	TRBJ1-6	TGTGCCAGCAGCTTGGGCGCAGGGGGGAACAATTCACCCCTCCACTTT	CASSLGAGGNNSPLHF
TRBV11-2	-	TRBD2	TRBJ2-7	TGTGCCAGCAGCACCTATAGCGGGAAAGCCTACGAGCAGTACTTC	CASSTYSGKAYEQYF
TRBV3-1/TRBV3-2	-	TRBD2	TRBJ2-7	TGTGCCAGCAGCCAAGATGGGATAGCGGGGGCGTACGAGCAGTACTTC	CASSQDGIAGAYEQYF
TRBV12-3/TRBV12-4	-	-	TRBJ2-7	TGTGCCAGCAGTCAGAGGGGGAAGCAGTACTTC	CASSQRGKQYF
TRBV4-2	-	TRBD2	TRBJ2-7	TGTGCCAGCAGCCAAGCGCTTTCTAGCGGGAGGTCGTACGAGCAGTACTTC	CASSQALSSGRSYEQYF
TRBV5-1	-	TRBD2	TRBJ2-3	TGCGCCAGCAGCCCGGGACTAGCGGGCCCACCCACAGATACGCAGTATTTT	CASSPGLAGPPTDTQYF
TRBV6-5	once	-	TRBJ2-7	TGTGCCAGCAGTCCCGGCGGAGTGGCCTACGAGCAGTACTTC	CASSPGGVAYEQYF
TRBV6-6	-	-	TRBJ1-4	TGTGCCAGCAGTGCCTGGGGAGCAACTAATGAAAAACTGTTTTTT	CASSAWGATNEKLFF
TRBV7-3	-	-	TRBJ1-1	TGTGCCAGCAGCTTAGCCCCAGGGCAGAACACTGAAGCTTTCTTT	CASSLAPGQNTEAFF
TRBV28	once	-	TRBJ2-2	TGTGCCAGCACACGGGAGAGCACCGGGGAGCTGTTTTTT	CASTRESTGELFF
TRBV30	-	-	TRBJ2-7	TGTGCCTGGAGTGTAAACGCGGCCACAGGCTACGAGCAGTACTTC	CAWSVNAATGYEQYF
TRBV4-1	-	TRBD2	TRBJ2-1	TGCGCCAGCAGCCAAGGCCAGCGGGGCTACAATGAGCAGTTCTTC	CASSQGQRGYNEQFF
TRBV9	once	TRBD1	TRBJ1-6	TGTGCCAGCAGCGCCCGGGACAGGGCTAATTCACCCCTCCACTTT	CASSARDRANSPLHF
TRBV28	-	-	TRBJ2-7	TGTGCCAGCAGTTTACTAATCGACGAGCAGTACTTC	CASSLLIDEQYF
TRBV6-5	-	-	TRBJ2-3	TGTGCCAGCAGGGAGCGGTATAGCACAGATACGCAGTATTTT	CASRERYSTDTQYF
TRBV3-1/TRBV3-2	-	TRBD2	TRBJ2-7	TGTGCCAGCAGCCAACTAGCGGACTTTAGCGAGCAGTACTTC	CASSQLADFSEQYF
TRBV7-8	-	TRBD1	TRBJ2-3	TGTGCCAGCAGCCCGGCCCCGGGACAGGGGACAGATACGCAGTATTTT	CASSPAPGQGTDTQYF
TRBV9	-	TRBD1	TRBJ1-2	TGTGCCAGCAGCGCCCGGACCTCAGGGGGTAACTATGGCTACACCTTC	CASSARTSGGNYGYTF
TRBV5-1	-	TRBD1	TRBJ1-3	TGCGCCAGCAGTTCGACAGGGCCCTCCTCTGGAAACACCATATATTTT	CASSSTGPSSGNTIYF
TRBV6-1	-	TRBD1	TRBJ2-1	TGTGCCAGCAGTGAGGGGACAGGGCGGTACAATGAGCAGTTCTTC	CASSEGTGRYNEQFF
TRBV27	-	-	TRBJ1-6	TGTGCCAGCCGCGCGGGTATTAATTCACCCCTCCACTTT	CASRAGINSPLHF
TRBV10-2	few	TRBD1	TRBJ1-6	TGCGCCAGCAGGTTAGACAGGGGGCCATATGGTTCACCCCTCCACTTT	CASRLDRGPYGSPLHF
TRBV13	-	TRBD2	TRBJ2-3	TGTGCCAGCAGCTTAGGTCTAGCGGGGGCATATACGCAGTATTTT	CASSLGLAGAYTQYF
TRBV5-5	-	-	TRBJ2-7	TGTGCCAGCAGTTCCGGGACTGGAAGCTACGAGCAGTACTTC	CASSSGTGSYEQYF
TRBV4-2	-	-	TRBJ2-2	TGTGCCAGCAGCCAAGATAGCACAGGGACCGGGGAGCTGTTTTTT	CASSQDSTGTGELFF
TRBV25-1	-	TRBD1	TRBJ1-6	TGTGCCAGCAGTTACGCCCGGACAGGGATTGATAATTCACCCCTCCACTTT	CASSYARTGIDNSPLHF
TRBV18	-	-	TRBJ1-4	TGTGCCAGCTCAATACAGGGAACTAATGAAAAACTGTTTTTT	CASSIQGTNEKLFF
TRBV10-3	-	TRBD1	TRBJ2-7	TGTGCCATCAGTGCGACAGGGTATAATAGGTACGAGCAGTACTTC	CAISATGYNRYEQYF
TRBV7-2	-	-	TRBJ2-1	TGTGCCAGCAGCTTAACTCGCTACAATGAGCAGTTCTTC	CASSLTRYNEQFF